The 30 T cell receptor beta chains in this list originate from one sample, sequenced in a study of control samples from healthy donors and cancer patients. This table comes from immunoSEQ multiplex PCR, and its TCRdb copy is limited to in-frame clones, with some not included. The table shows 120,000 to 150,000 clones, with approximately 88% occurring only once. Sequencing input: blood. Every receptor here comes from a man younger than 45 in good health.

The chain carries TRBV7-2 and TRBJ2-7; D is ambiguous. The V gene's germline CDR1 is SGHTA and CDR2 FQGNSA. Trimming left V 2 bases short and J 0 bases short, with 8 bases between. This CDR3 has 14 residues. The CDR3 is CASSLQWTSYEQYF. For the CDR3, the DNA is TGTGCCAGCAGCTTACAATGGACCTCCTACGAGCAGTACTTC.

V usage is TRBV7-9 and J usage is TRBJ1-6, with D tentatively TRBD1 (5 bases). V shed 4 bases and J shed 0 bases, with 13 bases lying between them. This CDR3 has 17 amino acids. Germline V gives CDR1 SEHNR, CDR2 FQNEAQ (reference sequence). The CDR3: CASSWTTVSSYNSPLHF. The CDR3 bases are TGTGCCAGCAGCTGGACAACGGTTAGCTCCTATAATTCACCCCTCCACTTT.

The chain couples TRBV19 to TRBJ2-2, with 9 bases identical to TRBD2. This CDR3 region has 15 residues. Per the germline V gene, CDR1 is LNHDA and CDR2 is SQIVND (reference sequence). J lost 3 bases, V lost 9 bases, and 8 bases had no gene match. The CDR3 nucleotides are TGTGCCAGCCTCTCTAGCGGGATCGACACCGGGGAGCTGTTTTTT. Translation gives CASLSSGIDTGELFF.

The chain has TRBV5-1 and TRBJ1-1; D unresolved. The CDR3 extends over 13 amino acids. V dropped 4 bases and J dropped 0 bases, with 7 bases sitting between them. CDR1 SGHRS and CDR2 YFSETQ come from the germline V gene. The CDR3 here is CASSTEMNTEAFF. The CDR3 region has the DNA TGCGCCAGCAGCACCGAGATGAACACTGAAGCTTTCTTT.

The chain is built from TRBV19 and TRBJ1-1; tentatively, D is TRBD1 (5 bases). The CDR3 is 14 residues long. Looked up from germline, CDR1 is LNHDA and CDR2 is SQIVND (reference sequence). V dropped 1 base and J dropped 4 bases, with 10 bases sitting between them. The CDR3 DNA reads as TGTGCCAGTAGTATAGGGGGGAGTGGCACTGAAGCTTTCTTT. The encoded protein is CASSIGGSGTEAFF.

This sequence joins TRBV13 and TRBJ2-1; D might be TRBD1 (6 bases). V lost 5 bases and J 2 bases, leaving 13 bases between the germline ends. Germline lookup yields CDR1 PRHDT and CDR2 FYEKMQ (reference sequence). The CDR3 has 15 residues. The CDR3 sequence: CASSQPDRTYNEQFF. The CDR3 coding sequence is TGTGCCAGCAGCCAACCAGACAGGACCTACAATGAGCAGTTCTTC.

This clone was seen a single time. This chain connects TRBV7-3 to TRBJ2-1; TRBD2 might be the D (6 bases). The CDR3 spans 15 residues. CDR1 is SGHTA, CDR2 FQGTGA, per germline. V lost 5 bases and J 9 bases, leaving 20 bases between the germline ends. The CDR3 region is CASSLGGRRGSEQFF. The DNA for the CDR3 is TGTGCCAGCAGCCTGGGTGGTCGGAGGGGTTCTGAGCAGTTCTTC.

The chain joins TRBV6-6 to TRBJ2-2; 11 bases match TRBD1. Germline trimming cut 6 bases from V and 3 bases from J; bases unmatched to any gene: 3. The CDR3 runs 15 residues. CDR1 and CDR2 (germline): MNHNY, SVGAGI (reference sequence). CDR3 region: CASSWDRGDTGELFF. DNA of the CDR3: TGTGCCAGCAGCTGGGACAGGGGGGACACCGGGGAGCTGTTTTTT.

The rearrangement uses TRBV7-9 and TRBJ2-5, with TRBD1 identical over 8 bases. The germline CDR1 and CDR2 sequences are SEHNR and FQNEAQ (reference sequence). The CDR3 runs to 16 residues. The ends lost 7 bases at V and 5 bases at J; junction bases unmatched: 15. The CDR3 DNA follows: TGTGCCAGCATTTTTGGGGCACAGGGGGTACAGGAGACCCAGTACTTC. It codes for CASIFGAQGVQETQYF.

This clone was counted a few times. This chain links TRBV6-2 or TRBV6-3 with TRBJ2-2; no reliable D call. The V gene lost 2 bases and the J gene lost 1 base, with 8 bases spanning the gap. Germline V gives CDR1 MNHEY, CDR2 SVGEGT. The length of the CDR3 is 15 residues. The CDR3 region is CASSYIPWNTGELFF. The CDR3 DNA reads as TGTGCCAGCAGTTACATACCGTGGAACACCGGGGAGCTGTTTTTT.

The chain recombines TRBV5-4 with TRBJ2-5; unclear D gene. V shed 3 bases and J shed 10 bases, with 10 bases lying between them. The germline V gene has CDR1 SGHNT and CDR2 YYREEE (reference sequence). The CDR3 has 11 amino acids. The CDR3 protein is CASSSSGGQYF. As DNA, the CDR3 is TGTGCCAGCAGCTCGAGTGGTGGCCAGTACTTC.

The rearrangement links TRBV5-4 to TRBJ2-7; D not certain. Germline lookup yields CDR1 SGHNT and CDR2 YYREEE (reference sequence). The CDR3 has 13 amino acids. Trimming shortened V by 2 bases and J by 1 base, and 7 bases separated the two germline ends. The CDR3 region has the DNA TGTGCCAGCAGCTTCAAGGGTTCCTACGAGCAGTACTTC. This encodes CASSFKGSYEQYF. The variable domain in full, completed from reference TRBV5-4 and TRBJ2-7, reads ETGVTQSPTHLIKTRGQQVTLRCSSQSGHNTVSWYQQALGQGPQFIFQYYREEENGRGNFPPRFSGLQFPNYSSELNVNALELDDSALYLCASSFKGSYEQYFGPGTRLTVT.

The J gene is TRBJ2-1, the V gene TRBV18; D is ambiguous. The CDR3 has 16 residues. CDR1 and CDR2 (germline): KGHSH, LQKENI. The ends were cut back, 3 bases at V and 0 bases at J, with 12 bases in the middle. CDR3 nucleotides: TGTGCCAGCTCACCCTTTAGCTCAGGCTCCTACAATGAGCAGTTCTTC. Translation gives CASSPFSSGSYNEQFF.

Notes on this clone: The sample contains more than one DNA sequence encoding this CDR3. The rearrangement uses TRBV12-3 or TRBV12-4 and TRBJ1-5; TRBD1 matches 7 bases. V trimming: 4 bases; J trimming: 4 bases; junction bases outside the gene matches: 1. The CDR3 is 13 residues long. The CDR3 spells CASSSTGNQPQHF. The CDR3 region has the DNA TGTGCCAGCAGTTCGACAGGGAATCAGCCCCAGCATTTT.

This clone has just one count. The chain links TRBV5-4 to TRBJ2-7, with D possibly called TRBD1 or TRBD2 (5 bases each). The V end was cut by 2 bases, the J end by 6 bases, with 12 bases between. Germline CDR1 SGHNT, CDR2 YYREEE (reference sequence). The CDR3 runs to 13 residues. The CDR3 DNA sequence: TGTGCCAGCAGCTTCCAATTGGGGGTCGAGCAGTACTTC. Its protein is CASSFQLGVEQYF. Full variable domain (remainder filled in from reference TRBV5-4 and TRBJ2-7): ETGVTQSPTHLIKTRGQQVTLRCSSQSGHNTVSWYQQALGQGPQFIFQYYREEENGRGNFPPRFSGLQFPNYSSELNVNALELDDSALYLCASSFQLGVEQYFGPGTRLTVT.

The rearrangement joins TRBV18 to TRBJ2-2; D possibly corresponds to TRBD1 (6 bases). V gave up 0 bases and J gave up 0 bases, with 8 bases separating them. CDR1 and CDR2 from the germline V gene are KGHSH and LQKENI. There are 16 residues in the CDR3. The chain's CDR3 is CASSPPQGSNTGELFF. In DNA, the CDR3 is TGTGCCAGCTCACCACCACAGGGATCGAACACCGGGGAGCTGTTTTTT.

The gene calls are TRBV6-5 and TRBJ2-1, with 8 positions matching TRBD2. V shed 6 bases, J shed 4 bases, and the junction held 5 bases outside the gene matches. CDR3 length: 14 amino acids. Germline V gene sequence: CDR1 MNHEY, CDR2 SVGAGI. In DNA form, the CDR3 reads TGTGCCAGCAGCCTAGCGGGTGGGTACAATGAGCAGTTCTTC. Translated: CASSLAGGYNEQFF.

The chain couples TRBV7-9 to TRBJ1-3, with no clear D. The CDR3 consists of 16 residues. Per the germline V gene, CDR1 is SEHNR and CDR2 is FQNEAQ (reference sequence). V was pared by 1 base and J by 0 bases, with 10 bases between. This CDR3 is CASSLGFGVSGNTIYF. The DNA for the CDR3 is TGTGCCAGCAGCTTAGGATTCGGAGTCTCTGGAAACACCATATATTTT.

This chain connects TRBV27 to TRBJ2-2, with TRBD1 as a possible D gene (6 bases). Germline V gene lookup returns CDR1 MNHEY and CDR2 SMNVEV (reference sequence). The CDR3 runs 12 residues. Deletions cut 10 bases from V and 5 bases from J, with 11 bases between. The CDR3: CATGTGTGELFF. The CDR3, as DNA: TGTGCCACCGGAACAGGGACCGGGGAGCTGTTTTTT.

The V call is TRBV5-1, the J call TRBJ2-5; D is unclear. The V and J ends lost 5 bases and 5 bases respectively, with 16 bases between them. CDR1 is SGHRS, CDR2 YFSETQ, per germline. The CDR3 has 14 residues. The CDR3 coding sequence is TGCGCCAGCAGTGAAGGTGGGTTAACGGAGACCCAGTACTTC. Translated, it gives CASSEGGLTETQYF.

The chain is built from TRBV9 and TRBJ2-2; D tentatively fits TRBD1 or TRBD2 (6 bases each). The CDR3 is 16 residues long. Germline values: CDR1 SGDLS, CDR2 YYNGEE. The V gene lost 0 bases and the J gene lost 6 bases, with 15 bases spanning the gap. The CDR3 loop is CASSVVGGTTAGELFF. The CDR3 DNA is TGTGCCAGCAGCGTAGTCGGGGGCACTACCGCCGGGGAGCTGTTTTTT.

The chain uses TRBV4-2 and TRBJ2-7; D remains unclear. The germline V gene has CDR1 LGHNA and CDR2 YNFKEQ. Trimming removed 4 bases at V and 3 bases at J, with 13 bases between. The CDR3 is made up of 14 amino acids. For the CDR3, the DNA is TGTGCCAGCAGCCCCGTGGGTGGCGGCTACGAGCAGTACTTC. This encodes CASSPVGGGYEQYF.

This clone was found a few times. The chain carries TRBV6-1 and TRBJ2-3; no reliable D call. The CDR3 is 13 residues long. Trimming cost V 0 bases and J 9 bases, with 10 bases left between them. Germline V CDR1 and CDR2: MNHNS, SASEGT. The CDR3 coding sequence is TGTGCCAGCAGTGAAGCGGTGTTTGCAACGCAGTATTTT. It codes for CASSEAVFATQYF.

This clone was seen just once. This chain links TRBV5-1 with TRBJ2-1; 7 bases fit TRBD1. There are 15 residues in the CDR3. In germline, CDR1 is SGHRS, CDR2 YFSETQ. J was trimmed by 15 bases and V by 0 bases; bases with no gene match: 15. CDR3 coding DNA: TGCGCCAGCAGCTTGGTTACAGGGGCCCGGGATGTGGGGTTCTTC. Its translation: CASSLVTGARDVGFF.

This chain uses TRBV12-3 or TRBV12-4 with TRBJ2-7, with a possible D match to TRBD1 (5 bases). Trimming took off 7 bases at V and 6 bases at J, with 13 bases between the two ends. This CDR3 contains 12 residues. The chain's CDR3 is CASNPGPSEQYF. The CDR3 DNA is TGTGCCAGCAATCCAGGGCCTAGCGAGCAGTACTTC.

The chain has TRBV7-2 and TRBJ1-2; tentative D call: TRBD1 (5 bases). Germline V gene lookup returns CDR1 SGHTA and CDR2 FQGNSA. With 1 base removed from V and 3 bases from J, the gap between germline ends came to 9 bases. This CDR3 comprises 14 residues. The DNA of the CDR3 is TGTGCCAGCAGCTTAGTTCGGGGGGACTATGGCTACACCTTC. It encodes CASSLVRGDYGYTF.

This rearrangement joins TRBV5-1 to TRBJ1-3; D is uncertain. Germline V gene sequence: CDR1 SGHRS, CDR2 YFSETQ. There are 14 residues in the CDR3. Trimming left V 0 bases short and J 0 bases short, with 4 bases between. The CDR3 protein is CASSLGDSGNTIYF. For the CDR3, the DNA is TGCGCCAGCAGCTTGGGAGACTCTGGAAACACCATATATTTT.

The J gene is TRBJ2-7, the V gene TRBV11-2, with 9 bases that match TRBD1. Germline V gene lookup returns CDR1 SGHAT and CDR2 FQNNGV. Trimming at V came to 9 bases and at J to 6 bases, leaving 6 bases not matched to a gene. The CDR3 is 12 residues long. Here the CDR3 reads CASSGTGFEQYF. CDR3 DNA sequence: TGTGCCAGTTCCGGGACAGGGTTCGAGCAGTACTTC.

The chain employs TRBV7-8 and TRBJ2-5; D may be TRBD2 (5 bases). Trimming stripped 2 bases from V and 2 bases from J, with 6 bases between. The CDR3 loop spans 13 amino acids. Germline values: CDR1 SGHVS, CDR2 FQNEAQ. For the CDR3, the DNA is TGTGCCAGCAGCTTAACTAGGCAAGAGACCCAGTACTTC. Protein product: CASSLTRQETQYF.

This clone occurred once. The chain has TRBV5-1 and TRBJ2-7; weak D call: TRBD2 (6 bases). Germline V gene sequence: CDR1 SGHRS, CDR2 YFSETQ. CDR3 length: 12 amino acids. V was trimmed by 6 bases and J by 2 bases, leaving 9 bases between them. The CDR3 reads CASTGLAYEQYF. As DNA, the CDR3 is TGCGCCAGCACGGGACTTGCCTACGAGCAGTACTTC. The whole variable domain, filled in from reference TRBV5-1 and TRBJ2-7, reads KAGVTQTPRYLIKTRGQQVTLSCSPISGHRSVSWYQQTPGQGLQFLFEYFSETQRNKGNFPGRFSGRQFSNSRSEMNVSTLELGDSALYLCASTGLAYEQYFGPGTRLTVT.